The 25 T cell receptor beta chains presented below share a single source sample, sequenced in a study of OX40 agonist ivuxolimab in advanced cancers. The table came from immunoSEQ multiplex PCR; TCRdb's copy has only in-frame clones and leaves some out. The profile shows about 98,000 clones, 80% to 90% of them singletons. The sequenced sample was CD4+ or CD8+ T cells sorted from blood, obtained in a trial of the OX40 agonist ivuxolimab. These receptor sequences come from an adult with an advanced solid tumor such as melanoma, head and neck, liver or kidney cancer.

This chain uses TRBV2 with TRBJ2-3; 11 nucleotides match TRBD2. The germline gives CDR1 SNHLY, CDR2 FYNNEI. Germline trimming cut 2 bases from V and 3 bases from J; bases unmatched to any gene: 1. This CDR3 is built from 15 residues. CDR3: CASSESSGRTDTQYF. The CDR3 DNA reads TGTGCCAGCAGTGAATCTAGCGGGAGGACAGATACGCAGTATTTT.

The chain has TRBV14 and TRBJ1-2; unclear D gene. Trimming took 1 base from V and 4 from J, leaving 10 bases between them. This CDR3 has 14 amino acids. Germline CDR1 reads SGHDN; CDR2 reads FVKESK. The CDR3 sequence is CASSQVIDSYGYTF. The DNA of the CDR3 is TGTGCCAGCAGCCAAGTCATCGACTCCTATGGCTACACCTTC. Together with reference TRBV14 and TRBJ1-2, the CDR3 gives the full variable domain: EAGVTQFPSHSVIEKGQTVTLRCDPISGHDNLYWYRRVMGKEIKFLLHFVKESKQDESGMPNNRFLAERTGGTYSTLKVQPAELEDSGVYFCASSQVIDSYGYTFGSGTRLTVV.

V gene TRBV28 combines with J gene TRBJ2-5, with D maybe TRBD2 (6 bases). Germline CDR1 and CDR2: MDHEN and SYDVKM. V lost 4 bases to trimming and J lost 1 base, with 13 bases between them. This CDR3 contains 15 residues. CDR3 coding DNA: TGTGCCAGCAGTTCCGGGGGTAGAATCCAAGAGACCCAGTACTTC. Its protein is CASSSGGRIQETQYF.

The chain carries TRBV5-1 and TRBJ2-2; weak D call: TRBD1 (6 bases). V dropped 0 bases and J dropped 1 base, with 13 bases sitting between them. The germline CDR1 and CDR2 sequences are SGHRS and YFSETQ. There are 17 residues in the CDR3. CDR3 region: CASSLASAGVNTGELFF. In nucleotides, the CDR3 is TGCGCCAGCAGCTTGGCCTCGGCAGGGGTGAACACCGGGGAGCTGTTTTTT.

The chain is built from TRBV7-3 and TRBJ2-2, with no clear D. The V gene's germline CDR1 is SGHTA and CDR2 FQGTGA. CDR3 length: 14 amino acids. Trimming pared 6 bases from V and 0 bases from J, leaving 8 bases between. The CDR3 DNA is TGTGCCAGCAGGTTGTTGTCGAACACCGGGGAGCTGTTTTTT. Amino acids: CASRLLSNTGELFF.

CDR3 residues: CASNGLAGAYNEQFF. CDR3 DNA sequence: TGTGCCAGCAATGGACTAGCGGGAGCTTACAATGAGCAGTTCTTC. This rearrangement joins TRBV6-1 to TRBJ2-1, with 13 bases matching TRBD2. Trimming took 7 bases from V and 4 from J; bases not matched to a gene: 4. CDR1 and CDR2 (germline): MNHNS, SASEGT. The CDR3 contains 15 residues.

This clone was seen a few times. The chain combines TRBV11-3 with TRBJ2-1; 14 positions agree with TRBD2. Germline CDR1 reads SGHNT; CDR2 reads YENEEA. With 1 base clipped from V and 7 bases from J, the junction kept 6 bases outside the gene matches. The CDR3 has 17 amino acids. CDR3 bases: TGTGCCAGCAGCTTAGTGGGGGGACTAGCGGGAGCTAATGAGCAGTTCTTC. Translation: CASSLVGGLAGANEQFF.

The J gene is TRBJ2-7, the V gene TRBV28; D might be TRBD2 (6 bases). CDR1 is MDHEN and CDR2 is SYDVKM in the germline V gene. The V end was cut by 8 bases, the J end by 5 bases, with 19 bases between. The CDR3 consists of 14 residues. The CDR3 sequence is CASLGRGTLHEQYF. The CDR3 nucleotides read TGTGCCAGCCTCGGCCGGGGGACCCTGCACGAGCAGTACTTC.

The V gene is TRBV28, the J gene TRBJ2-7, with a possible D match to TRBD1 (6 bases). Germline CDR1 and CDR2: MDHEN and SYDVKM. The CDR3 loop spans 14 amino acids. Trimming shortened V by 3 bases and J by 7 bases, and 16 bases separated the two germline ends. This CDR3 is CASSFSSLRGEQYF. The CDR3, as DNA: TGTGCCAGCAGTTTTTCGTCCCTGAGGGGGGAGCAGTACTTC.

The rearrangement joins TRBV5-6 to TRBJ2-1; 9 nucleotides line up with TRBD1. CDR1 is SGHDT, CDR2 YYEEEE, per germline. V lost 3 bases and J lost 9; bases outside the gene matches: 4. This CDR3 comprises 13 residues. The chain's CDR3 is CASSWDRVTEQFF. The CDR3 DNA sequence: TGTGCCAGCAGCTGGGACAGGGTCACTGAGCAGTTCTTC. The full variable domain, in which reference TRBV5-6 and TRBJ2-1 provide the parts outside the CDR3, is DAGVTQSPTHLIKTRGQQVTLRCSPKSGHDTVSWYQQALGQGPQFIFQYYEEEERQRGNFPDRFSGHQFPNYSSELNVNALLLGDSALYLCASSWDRVTEQFFGPGTRLTVL.

The chain uses TRBV6-6 and TRBJ2-1, with TRBD2 identical over 9 bases. The junction had 14 bases not matched to a gene; V was cut back by 6 bases and J by 14 bases. The germline V gene encodes CDR1 MNHNY and CDR2 SVGAGI (reference sequence). CDR3 length: 14 amino acids. The CDR3 loop reads CASRPPDSGSHKFF. The DNA for the CDR3 is TGTGCCAGCAGGCCCCCGGATAGCGGGAGTCATAAGTTCTTC.

This chain links TRBV7-6 with TRBJ2-5; TRBD1 might be the D (5 bases). CDR1 and CDR2 (germline): SGHVS, FNYEAQ. The CDR3 contains 14 residues. The V and J ends lost 5 bases and 0 bases respectively, with 10 bases between them. CDR3 nucleotide sequence: TGTGCCAGCAGCATCACAGGAAACCAAGAGACCCAGTACTTC. This gives the protein CASSITGNQETQYF.

The V and J genes are TRBV7-9 and TRBJ1-2; D gene unclear. The CDR3 runs 13 residues. Germline V lookup: CDR1 SEHNR, CDR2 FQNEAQ (reference sequence). Trimming removed 1 base from V and 8 bases from J, with 11 bases in between. The CDR3 sequence: CASSLGATPGYTF. CDR3 nucleotide sequence: TGTGCCAGCAGCTTAGGGGCAACGCCGGGCTACACCTTC. The complete variable domain, with remaining parts taken from reference TRBV7-9 and TRBJ1-2, reads DTGVSQNPRHKITKRGQNVTFRCDPISEHNRLYWYRQTLGQGPEFLTYFQNEAQLEKSRLLSDRFSAERPKGSFSTLEIQRTEQGDSAMYLCASSLGATPGYTFGSGTRLTVV.

The chain is built from TRBV20-1 and TRBJ2-3; possibly TRBD2 for D (6 bases). The V end was cut by 6 bases, the J end by 9 bases, with 10 bases between. Germline V gives CDR1 DFQATT, CDR2 SNEGSKA (reference sequence). The CDR3 covers 10 residues. For the CDR3, the DNA is TGCAGTGCGGCAGGGAGGACGCAGTATTTT. As protein: CSAAGRTQYF.

This rearrangement joins TRBV7-2 to TRBJ1-2; no firm D call. CDR3 size: 14 residues. The V and J ends lost 3 bases and 2 bases respectively, with 10 bases between them. CDR1 SGHTA and CDR2 FQGNSA come from the germline V gene. DNA of the CDR3: TGTGCCAGCAGCTTGACAAAGGGAAACTATGGCTACACCTTC. It yields the protein CASSLTKGNYGYTF.

Only a few counts were recorded for this clone. The rearrangement links TRBV6-6 to TRBJ2-7; maybe TRBD2 (6 bases). Germline assignment: CDR1 MNHNY and CDR2 SVGAGI (reference sequence). The CDR3 consists of 14 residues. Trimming shortened V by 6 bases and J by 1 base, and 13 bases separated the two germline ends. CDR3 region: CASRTGSKSYEQYV. CDR3 sequence (DNA): TGTGCCAGCAGGACCGGGAGTAAGTCCTACGAGCAGTACGTC.

The chain carries TRBV6-6 and TRBJ2-7, with a weak D call TRBD1 (6 bases). Trimming cost V 8 bases and J 2 bases, with 16 bases left between them. Per the germline V gene, CDR1 is MNHNY and CDR2 is SVGAGI (reference sequence). The CDR3 contains 14 residues. In DNA, the CDR3 is TGTGCCAGCCGTATCCACGACAGGACCTACGAGCAGTACTTC. This sequence encodes CASRIHDRTYEQYF.

This clone was seen a few times. The chain combines TRBV7-2 with TRBJ1-2, with a weak D call TRBD1 (6 bases). The CDR3 length is 12 residues. V was shortened by 5 bases and J by 4 bases, with 8 bases between the two germline ends. In germline, CDR1 is SGHTA, CDR2 FQGNSA. CDR3 in amino acids: CASSAGVYGYTF. CDR3 bases: TGTGCCAGCAGCGCAGGGGTCTATGGCTACACCTTC.

This chain joins TRBV7-3 and TRBJ2-3; D call uncertain. Germline V gene lookup returns CDR1 SGHTA and CDR2 FQGTGA. The V and J ends lost 1 base and 4 bases respectively, with 9 bases between them. The CDR3 is 14 residues long. The CDR3 nucleotides are TGTGCCAGCAGCTTAAGCAGCAGTCCAGATACGCAGTATTTT. Its protein is CASSLSSSPDTQYF.

This clone was counted once. The gene calls are TRBV5-1 and TRBJ1-1; D remains unclear. The CDR3 length is 14 residues. V was pared by 1 base and J by 0 bases, with 7 bases between. The germline CDR1 and CDR2 sequences are SGHRS and YFSETQ. This chain's CDR3 is CASSLSSMNTEAFF. The CDR3 coding sequence is TGCGCCAGCAGCTTGAGCTCCATGAACACTGAAGCTTTCTTT. Full variable domain (outside the CDR3, taken from reference TRBV5-1 and TRBJ1-1): KAGVTQTPRYLIKTRGQQVTLSCSPISGHRSVSWYQQTPGQGLQFLFEYFSETQRNKGNFPGRFSGRQFSNSRSEMNVSTLELGDSALYLCASSLSSMNTEAFFGQGTRLTVV.

The chain is built from TRBV10-3 and TRBJ1-4; 7 bases are a match to TRBD1. The CDR3 covers 13 residues. The germline V gene encodes CDR1 ENHRY and CDR2 SYGVKD. Germline trimming cut 10 bases from V and 4 bases from J; bases unmatched to any gene: 6. The CDR3 protein is CATLQGLNEKLFF. The CDR3 DNA reads TGTGCCACCTTACAGGGGCTTAATGAAAAACTGTTTTTT.

This clone occurred a few times. The CDR3 coding sequence is TGTGCCAGCAGCGTGGGACAGGGACTGGAAGCTTTCTTT. Its protein is CASSVGQGLEAFF. This chain joins TRBV7-2 and TRBJ1-1, with 9 bases aligning to TRBD1. Germline-derived CDR1 and CDR2 are SGHTA and FQGNSA. Losses at the gene ends were 5 bases for V and 8 bases for J; bases not matched to a gene: 6. The CDR3 totals 13 residues.

The chain has TRBV18 and TRBJ1-4; 9 bases are a match to TRBD1. Trimming at V came to 4 bases and at J to 5 bases, leaving 8 bases not matched to a gene. This CDR3 region has 16 residues. Germline-derived CDR1 and CDR2 are KGHSH and LQKENI. In DNA form, the CDR3 reads TGTGCCAGCTCACTCAGGAAAGGGACAGGGAATGAAAAACTGTTTTTT. As protein: CASSLRKGTGNEKLFF.

This clone was observed a single time. The CDR3 DNA is TGTGCCAGCAGTGACAATCCGGGACACCAAGAGACCCAGTACTTC. Translated, it gives CASSDNPGHQETQYF. The chain joins TRBV6-1 to TRBJ2-5; D might be TRBD1 or TRBD2, each matching 5 bases. This CDR3 has 15 residues. The germline V and J ends were trimmed by 3 bases and 0 bases, with 11 bases remaining between them. Germline CDR1 is MNHNS and CDR2 is SASEGT.

The gene calls are TRBV5-4 and TRBJ1-1; possible D gene TRBD1, 6 bases. Trimming removed 6 bases from V and 0 bases from J, with 9 bases in between. CDR3 length equals 13 residues. Germline CDR1 SGHNT, CDR2 YYREEE (reference sequence). The CDR3 here is CASIGQMNTEAFF. The CDR3 coding sequence is TGTGCCAGCATAGGACAGATGAACACTGAAGCTTTCTTT.